These 29 T cell receptor beta chains originate from one sample sequenced in a study of identical twins. Via MiXCR, TCRdb re-called the 5' RACE reads, giving one row per CDR3 protein. The data contain about 890,000 distinct CDR3 sequences, approximately 13% of them singletons. The same data also contributed to another study, on yellow fever vaccine responses in identical twins.

The specimen sequenced was PBMCs. The receptors come from a young woman in good health.

The chain has TRBV19 and TRBJ1-1; 8 positions match TRBD1. This CDR3 spans 13 amino acids. The J segment lost 7 bases and the V segment lost 3 bases, leaving 4 bases of the junction unmatched. CDR1 is LNHDA and CDR2 is SQIVND in the germline V gene (reference sequence). For the CDR3, the DNA is TGTGCCAGTAGTATCGGCGACAGGGGTGAAGCTTTCTTT. It yields the protein CASSIGDRGEAFF.

This clonotype was seen ten or more times. This rearrangement joins TRBV12-3 or TRBV12-4 to TRBJ2-2; 7 bases are shared with TRBD1. CDR3 length: 15 amino acids. Trimming cost V 5 bases and J 1 base; bases outside gene matches: 4. CDR3: CASSKGALNTGELFF. For the CDR3, the DNA is TGTGCCAGCAGTAAGGGGGCCCTGAACACCGGGGAGCTGTTTTTT.

This clonotype was counted between two and nine times. The V call is TRBV20-1, the J call TRBJ2-7; 7 bases match TRBD2. Germline V gives CDR1 DFQATT, CDR2 SNEGSKA (reference sequence). J lost 2 bases, V lost 6 bases, and 7 bases had no gene match. This CDR3 has 13 amino acids. This CDR3 reads CSAGGSGAYEQYF. The CDR3 nucleotides read TGCAGTGCGGGAGGGAGCGGGGCCTACGAGCAGTACTTC.

This clonotype was detected many times. The genes are TRBV6-2 or TRBV6-3 and TRBJ1-3, with D uncertain. V was cut by 6 bases and J by 0 bases, with 6 bases left in between. CDR1 and CDR2 from the germline V gene are MNHEY and SVGEGT. There are 13 residues in the CDR3. CDR3 loop: CASSAASGNTIYF. The CDR3 nucleotides read TGTGCCAGCAGCGCGGCCTCTGGAAACACCATATATTTT.

V gene TRBV5-1 combines with J gene TRBJ2-5; D not resolved. V lost 0 bases and J lost 5, with 14 bases in between. The CDR3 contains 15 residues. The V gene's germline CDR1 is SGHRS and CDR2 YFSETQ. The DNA of the CDR3 is TGCGCCAGCAGCTTGGTGGAGTTGAGACGGGAGACCCAGTACTTC. This codes for CASSLVELRRETQYF.

This clonotype was counted once. Here the CDR3 reads CASSLGQHNTEAFF. The CDR3 DNA sequence: TGTGCCAGCAGTTTAGGACAGCACAACACTGAAGCTTTCTTT. This chain links TRBV12-3 or TRBV12-4 with TRBJ1-1; perhaps TRBD1 as D (5 bases). Trimming stripped 1 base from V and 2 bases from J, with 8 bases between. This CDR3 is 14 amino acids long.

The chain has TRBV14 and TRBJ2-1, with a tentative D call TRBD1 (5 bases). CDR1 is SGHDN and CDR2 is FVKESK in the germline V gene. The CDR3 covers 13 residues. Trimming left V 2 bases short and J 8 bases short, with 10 bases between. CDR3 loop: CASSQRGSDEQFF. CDR3 bases: TGTGCCAGCAGCCAAAGGGGAAGCGATGAGCAGTTCTTC.

In its sample, this clonotype was seen many times. The rearrangement links TRBV12-3 or TRBV12-4 to TRBJ1-5, with D maybe TRBD1 (6 bases). The V gene lost 3 bases and the J gene lost 3 bases, with 12 bases spanning the gap. This CDR3 has 15 amino acids. The CDR3 DNA reads TGTGCCAGCAGTTTTTTCAGGGGAATCAATCAGCCCCAGCATTTT. It translates to CASSFFRGINQPQHF.

The V and J genes are TRBV6-1 and TRBJ2-2; tentatively, D is TRBD2 (7 bases). The V gene's germline CDR1 is MNHNS and CDR2 SASEGT. Trimming took 6 bases from V and 9 from J, leaving 23 bases between them. The CDR3 spans 16 residues. CDR3 nucleotide sequence: TGTGCCAGCAGAGGGGGGTCGGCGGGAGAGGTTTGGGAGCTGTTTTTT. It encodes CASRGGSAGEVWELFF.

This clonotype came up a few times. The rearrangement joins TRBV10-3 to TRBJ1-5, with D perhaps matching TRBD1 (6 bases). V lost 9 bases to trimming and J lost 3 bases, with 9 bases between them. In germline, CDR1 is ENHRY, CDR2 SYGVKD. This CDR3 spans 12 amino acids. The CDR3 sequence: CAIGTPNQPQHF. The DNA of the CDR3 is TGTGCCATTGGGACACCCAATCAGCCCCAGCATTTT.

The table lists this clonotype with a count of one. The rearrangement links TRBV5-1 to TRBJ2-5; possibly TRBD1 or TRBD2 for D (5 bases each). The V end was cut by 5 bases, the J end by 1 base, with 12 bases between. The CDR3 has 14 residues. Germline CDR1 SGHRS, CDR2 YFSETQ. The CDR3 region has the DNA TGCGCCAGCAGACGGGGCCCCCTCCAAGAGACCCAGTACTTC. It specifies CASRRGPLQETQYF.

This clonotype was observed many times. This chain uses TRBV7-9 with TRBJ2-1; a weak D match, TRBD2 (6 bases). CDR1 and CDR2 (germline): SEHNR, FQNEAQ (reference sequence). The CDR3 length is 17 residues. Trimming removed 3 bases at V and 0 bases at J, with 15 bases between. CDR3 sequence: CASSLRPGESSYNEQFF. The CDR3 DNA follows: TGTGCCAGCAGCTTGCGTCCGGGGGAGAGCTCCTACAATGAGCAGTTCTTC. Full variable domain (missing parts from reference TRBV7-9 and TRBJ2-1): DTGVSQNPRHKITKRGQNVTFRCDPISEHNRLYWYRQTLGQGPEFLTYFQNEAQLEKSRLLSDRFSAERPKGSFSTLEIQRTEQGDSAMYLCASSLRPGESSYNEQFFGPGTRLTVL.

The sample holds a few counts of this clonotype. The rearrangement links TRBV6-5 to TRBJ1-2, with 9 bases that match TRBD1. Germline V gives CDR1 MNHEY, CDR2 SVGAGI. CDR3 length equals 16 residues. Trimming took 4 bases from V and 5 from J; bases not matched to a gene: 11. This chain's CDR3 is CASSSSHRGLGYGYTF. The DNA for the CDR3 is TGTGCCAGCAGTTCCAGCCACAGGGGGCTAGGATATGGCTACACCTTC.

This clonotype was picked up a small number of times. The chain is built from TRBV7-9 and TRBJ1-2; D is uncertain. Trimming cost V 3 bases and J 8 bases, with 16 bases left between them. Germline CDR1 SEHNR, CDR2 FQNEAQ (reference sequence). CDR3 size: 14 residues. CDR3 loop: CASSFSDGFWGYTF. Written as DNA, the CDR3 is TGTGCCAGCAGCTTCTCGGACGGATTTTGGGGCTACACCTTC.

This clonotype was seen at least ten times. The rearrangement links TRBV20-1 to TRBJ1-2, with a possible D match to TRBD1 (5 bases). CDR1 DFQATT and CDR2 SNEGSKA come from the germline V gene (reference sequence). The CDR3 is made up of 13 amino acids. V was cut by 2 bases and J by 7 bases, with 14 bases left in between. The CDR3 DNA is TGCAGTGCTAGAACCGGGACTGTCGCTGGCTACACCTTC. This translates into CSARTGTVAGYTF.

This chain uses TRBV10-2 with TRBJ2-3; no clear D gene. Germline V gives CDR1 WSHSY, CDR2 SAAADI. The CDR3 sequence is 12 residues long. Between the trimmed V and J ends, which lost 7 bases and 0 bases, there was a span of 5 bases. This chain's CDR3 is CASMVSTDTQYF. In DNA form, the CDR3 reads TGCGCCAGCATGGTTAGCACAGATACGCAGTATTTT.

This CDR3 is CASSQGAPVAGEQFF. The CDR3 DNA sequence: TGTGCCAGCAGCCAAGGGGCCCCCGTTGCCGGTGAGCAGTTCTTC. The gene calls are TRBV3-1 and TRBJ2-1; D gene ambiguous. The germline V gene has CDR1 LGHDT and CDR2 YNNKEL (reference sequence). V was cut by 1 base and J by 9 bases, with 16 bases left in between. The CDR3 sequence is 15 residues long.

This clonotype was counted between two and nine times. The rearrangement links TRBV10-1 to TRBJ2-5; a possible D gene is TRBD1 (6 bases). CDR3 length equals 14 residues. Deletions cut 2 bases from V and 6 bases from J, with 13 bases between. The germline V gene has CDR1 WNHNN and CDR2 SYGVQD (reference sequence). The CDR3 DNA reads as TGCGCCAGCAGTGAGGAGCTGGGGGCAAAGACCCAGTACTTC. Protein sequence: CASSEELGAKTQYF.

This clonotype appeared many times. The chain couples TRBV24-1 to TRBJ2-7; D possibly corresponds to TRBD1 (7 bases). V gave up 4 bases and J gave up 5 bases, with 17 bases separating them. Germline CDR1 KGHDR, CDR2 SFDVKD. The CDR3 contains 15 residues. The CDR3 nucleotides read TGTGCCACCAGTGACGCCTCGACAGGGAGGAACGAGCAGTACTTC. This codes for CATSDASTGRNEQYF.

This clonotype was picked up a small number of times. The chain recombines TRBV28 with TRBJ2-2; 7 nucleotides line up with TRBD2. CDR3 length: 16 residues. Trimming at V came to 4 bases and at J to 4 bases, leaving 9 bases not matched to a gene. Germline-derived CDR1 and CDR2 are MDHEN and SYDVKM. The CDR3 DNA sequence: TGTGCCAGCAGTTCGGGGGGAGCGGGCTTCACCGGGGAGCTGTTTTTT. Its protein is CASSSGGAGFTGELFF.

Only a few counts were recorded for this clonotype. This chain joins TRBV5-1 and TRBJ2-2; TRBD1 might be the D (5 bases). CDR3 length equals 15 residues. V lost 6 bases, J lost 1 base, and 13 bases lay in between. Germline V CDR1 and CDR2: SGHRS, YFSETQ. The CDR3, as DNA: TGCGCCAGCACCACCAGTGGACAGAACACCGGGGAGCTGTTTTTT. This translates into CASTTSGQNTGELFF.

A note on this clonotype: No DNA is shown, since the ends of the CDR3 on it are uncertain; the CDR3 is the one TCRdb lists. The CDR3 loop reads CASSLSGVAGVNEQFF. This rearrangement joins TRBV9 to TRBJ2-1; whether TRBD2, the table's D call, matches the DNA was not checked. 16 amino acids form the CDR3, both terminal residues included. The germline CDR1 and CDR2 sequences are SGDLS and YYNGEE.

This clonotype was recorded at least ten times. The CDR3 protein is CASSQVWATGDQPQHF. CDR3 sequence (DNA): TGCGCCAGCAGCCAAGTCTGGGCCACGGGGGATCAGCCCCAGCATTTT. V is TRBV4-1 and J is TRBJ1-5; possibly TRBD1 for D (5 bases). The CDR3 spans 16 residues. CDR1 and CDR2 from the germline V gene are MGHRA and YSYEKL. The V end lost 1 base, the J end lost 5 bases, and 15 bases lay between the germline ends.

The V and J genes are TRBV5-1 and TRBJ2-5, with 8 positions matching TRBD1. The CDR3 extends over 14 amino acids. Looked up from germline, CDR1 is SGHRS and CDR2 is YFSETQ. The V segment lost 6 bases and the J segment 2 bases; nucleotides outside the gene matches: 6. In DNA form, the CDR3 reads TGCGCCAGCACCCTCAGGGGGCTGCAAGAGACCCAGTACTTC. This codes for CASTLRGLQETQYF.

This clonotype was seen more than once but under ten times. The V gene is TRBV29-1, the J gene TRBJ2-5; 7 nucleotides line up with TRBD2. The germline CDR1 and CDR2 sequences are SQVTM and ANQGSEA. J gave up 3 bases and V 7 bases, and 11 bases lay outside the gene matches. The CDR3 runs 14 residues. As DNA, the CDR3 is TGCAGCGCTGACCGGGGAGCGGGAAAAGAGACCCAGTACTTC. Amino acid sequence: CSADRGAGKETQYF. The whole variable domain, remainder taken from reference TRBV29-1 and TRBJ2-5, is SAVISQKPSRDICQRGTSLTIQCQVDSQVTMMFWYRQQPGQSLTLIATANQGSEATYESGFVIDKFPISRPNLTFSTLTVSNMSPEDSSIYLCSADRGAGKETQYFGPGTRLLVL.

The sample holds a few counts of this clonotype. The chain has TRBV2 and TRBJ2-3; no clear D. The CDR3 contains 14 residues. V lost 1 base, J lost 2 bases, and 7 bases lay in between. In germline, CDR1 is SNHLY, CDR2 FYNNEI. The CDR3 here is CASSEDTITDTQYF. The CDR3 DNA reads TGTGCCAGCAGTGAAGACACCATCACAGATACGCAGTATTTT.

There are a few counts of this clonotype. The chain is built from TRBV28 and TRBJ2-2; the D is unclear. The CDR3 runs to 15 residues. Germline V gene lookup returns CDR1 MDHEN and CDR2 SYDVKM. V was trimmed by 3 bases and J by 4 bases, leaving 12 bases between them. As DNA, the CDR3 is TGTGCCAGCAGTTTCCCTCTGACAAGCACCGGGGAGCTGTTTTTT. Translation gives CASSFPLTSTGELFF.

In its sample, this clonotype was seen a few times. This rearrangement joins TRBV3-1 to TRBJ2-7, with 7 bases lining up with TRBD1. Unmatched junction bases numbered 8, after V lost 0 bases and J lost 6 bases. CDR3 size: 15 residues. Germline CDR1 reads LGHDT; CDR2 reads YNNKEL (reference sequence). The CDR3 region is CASSQEPRQGSEQYV. The CDR3, as DNA: TGTGCCAGCAGCCAAGAGCCCCGACAGGGAAGCGAGCAGTACGTC.

V is TRBV18 and J is TRBJ2-2, with a possible D match to TRBD1 (5 bases). CDR3 length: 15 amino acids. CDR1 and CDR2 from the germline V gene are KGHSH and LQKENI. V lost 2 bases and J lost 6, with 13 bases in between. In DNA, the CDR3 is TGTGCCAGCTCACCATCCCAGGGTACCGCCGGGGAGCTGTTTTTT. Translating gives CASSPSQGTAGELFF.